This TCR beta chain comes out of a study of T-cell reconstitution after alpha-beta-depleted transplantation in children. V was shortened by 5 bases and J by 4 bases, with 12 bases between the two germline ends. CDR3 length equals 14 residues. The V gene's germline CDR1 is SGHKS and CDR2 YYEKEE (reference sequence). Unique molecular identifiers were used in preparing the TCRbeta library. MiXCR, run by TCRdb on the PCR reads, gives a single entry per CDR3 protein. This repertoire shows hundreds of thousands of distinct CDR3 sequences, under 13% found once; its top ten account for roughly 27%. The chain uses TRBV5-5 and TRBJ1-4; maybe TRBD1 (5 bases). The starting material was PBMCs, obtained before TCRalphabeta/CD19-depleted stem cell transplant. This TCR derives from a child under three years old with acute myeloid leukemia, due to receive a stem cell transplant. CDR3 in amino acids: CASRGLSFNEKLFF. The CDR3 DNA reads TGTGCCAGCAGGGGGCTAAGTTTTAATGAAAAACTGTTTTTT.